This T cell receptor beta chain stems from a study of T cell clonality in common variable immunodeficiency. Looked up from germline, CDR1 is KGHSH and CDR2 is LQKENI. V was clipped by 4 bases and J by 4 bases; unmatched bases: 2. The CDR3 totals 14 residues. Overall study findings and caveats: Fewer TCRbeta clones were shared among CVID subjects than controls.

Clones were read by immunoSEQ multiplex PCR, and TCRdb kept only the in-frame ones, dropping some. The counts give under 35,000 clones, none of them seen only once; around 4% is held by the top ten. Patients and controls were mostly of Caucasian heritage. This clone was observed many times. What it binds is unknown. The read comes to an end 3 residues before the CDR3 does, leaving the germline J gene to fill in the end. Specimen: peripheral blood mononuclear cells. The receptor's source is a person aged 18 to 70 in good health. The chain uses TRBV18 and TRBJ1-2, with TRBD1 matching over 11 bases. The CDR3 is CASSQGQGAYGYTF. The part of the CDR3 DNA that was read is TGTGCCAGCTCACAAGGACAGGGGGCCTATGGC.